This T cell receptor (beta chain) is drawn from a study of T and B cells in COVID-19 patients. For the study at large: Recovered patients mostly had mild to moderate COVID-19 managed as outpatients.

General observations from the study: In COVID-19 patients, T cell receptor beta variable and joining gene use was reportedly strongly skewed. Exclusive to the recovered cohort were some 2,500 TCR clusters, 30 to 40 of them with low generation probability.

Multiplex PCR with BIOMED2 TRB-A/B primer pools amplified TRB rearrangements. TCRdb called the multiplex PCR reads again in MiXCR, with one record for every CDR3 protein. The repertoire consists of several thousand distinct CDR3 sequences, with over 25% occurring once and the leading ten covering more than 9%. Blood genomic DNA input for TRB amplification was 250-500 ng. The germline gives CDR1 LNHNV, CDR2 YYDKDF (reference sequence). The CDR3 sequence is 15 residues long. The V gene end was trimmed by 3 bases and the J gene end by 4 bases; junction bases not matched to a gene: 2. This clonotype is classed as medium-sized. The antigen is unknown.

The source of this sequence is a human donor with active COVID-19. The rearrangement joins TRBV15 to TRBJ2-2; 10 bases fit TRBD1. Material: blood. CDR3 sequence (DNA): TGTGCCACCAGCAGTGGGGACAGGGGCACCGGGGAGCTGTTTTTT. Translation: CATSSGDRGTGELFF.